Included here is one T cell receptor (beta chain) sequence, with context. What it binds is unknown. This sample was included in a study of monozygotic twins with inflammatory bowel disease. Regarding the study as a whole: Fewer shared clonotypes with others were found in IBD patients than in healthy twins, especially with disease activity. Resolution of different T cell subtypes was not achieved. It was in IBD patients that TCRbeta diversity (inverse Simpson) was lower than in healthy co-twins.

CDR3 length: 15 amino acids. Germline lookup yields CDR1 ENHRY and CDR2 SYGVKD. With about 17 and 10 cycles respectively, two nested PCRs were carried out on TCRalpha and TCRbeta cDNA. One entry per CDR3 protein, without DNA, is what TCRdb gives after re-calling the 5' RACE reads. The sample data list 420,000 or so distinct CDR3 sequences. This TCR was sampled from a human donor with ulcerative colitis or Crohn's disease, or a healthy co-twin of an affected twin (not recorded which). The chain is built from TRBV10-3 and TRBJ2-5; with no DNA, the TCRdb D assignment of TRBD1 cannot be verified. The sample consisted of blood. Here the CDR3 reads CAISGGGGTGETQYF.